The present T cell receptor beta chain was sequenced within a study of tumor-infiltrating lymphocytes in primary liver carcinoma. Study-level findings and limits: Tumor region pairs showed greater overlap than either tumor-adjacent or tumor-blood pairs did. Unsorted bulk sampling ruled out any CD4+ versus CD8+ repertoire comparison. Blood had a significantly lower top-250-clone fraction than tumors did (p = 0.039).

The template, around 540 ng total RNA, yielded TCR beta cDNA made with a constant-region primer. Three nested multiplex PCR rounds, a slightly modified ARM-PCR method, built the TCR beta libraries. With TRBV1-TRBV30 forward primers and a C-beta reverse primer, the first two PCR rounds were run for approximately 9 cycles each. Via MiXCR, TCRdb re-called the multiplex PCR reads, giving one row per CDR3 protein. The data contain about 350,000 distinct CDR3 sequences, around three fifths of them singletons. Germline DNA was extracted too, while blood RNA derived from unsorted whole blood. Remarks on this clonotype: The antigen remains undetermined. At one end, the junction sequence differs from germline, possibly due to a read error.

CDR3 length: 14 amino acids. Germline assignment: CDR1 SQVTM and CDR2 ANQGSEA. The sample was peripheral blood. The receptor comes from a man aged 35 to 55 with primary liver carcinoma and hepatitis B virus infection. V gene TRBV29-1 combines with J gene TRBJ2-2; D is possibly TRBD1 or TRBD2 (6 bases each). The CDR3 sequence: CSVGGGRGTGKLFF. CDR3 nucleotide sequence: TGCAGCGTGGGAGGTGGCAGGGGCACCGGGAAGCTGTTTTTT.